The sequence of this TCR beta chain was determined in a study of T cells in Graves' hyperthyroidism and ophthalmopathy (dated by TCRdb to between 2019 and 2020). Turning to the overall study: To identify TCR V-J signatures that set the groups apart, the researchers used a discovery cohort of 90 to 100 patients, made up of under 50 with Graves' ophthalmopathy and 57 with stable Graves' hyperthyroidism. The roughly 100 discovery patients were randomly split 7:3 into training and test sets. After blood sampling, hyperthyroidism patients were treated with methimazole at a starting dose of 30 mg daily, and ophthalmopathy patients were treated with high-dose intravenous methylprednisolone. The paper describes TCR Vbeta CDR3 sequencing of 120 to 150 peripheral blood samples, made up of under 50 ophthalmopathy patients, approximately 76 hyperthyroidism patients and some 17 progressor patients. Thyroid tissue and blood T-cell repertoires from six Graves' hyperthyroidism patients were also compared in the study. An independent validation cohort of 18 to 20 hyperthyroidism patients and 17 patients who later progressed to ophthalmopathy tested prospective prediction of ophthalmopathy.

Any patient with an uncontrolled infection, another autoimmune disease, pregnancy or lactation was excluded. Diagnoses were based on clinical symptoms, serum thyroxine and TRAb, thyroid ultrasound and orbital computed tomography. Trizol reagent was used to extract total RNA, and RNA quality was then checked on an Agilent 2100 Bioanalyzer. V loses 5 bases of germline sequence and J loses 6 bases, and the interval between the two ends is 13 bases. The CDR3 holds 13 amino acids from the cysteine to the phenylalanine. Here the CDR3 DNA is all that survives: 39 bases in frame from base 1. The germline V gene encodes CDR1 SGHDN and CDR2 FVKESK. This clonotype showed up just a few times. The antigen it binds to is not known. No base qualities exist here, and no much larger clone lies one base off it. The TCR beta CDR3 regions were amplified from RNA transcripts. The first round of RT-PCR for the TCR CDR3 was performed with the HTBI primer set and the Qiagen OneStep RT-PCR kit. A second multiplex PCR round built the libraries, followed by size selection and purification. The libraries were sequenced on an Illumina HiSeq2000 using paired-end 100 bp reads. From the authors' description of their analysis: SOAPnuke was used to process the raw data, throwing out any read that contained adapters or uncalled bases, had a mean Phred below 15, or lacked an exact constant-primer or identifier match. High-quality paired reads were merged using COPE v1.2.5, and each unique nucleotide sequence was defined as a clonotype. MiTCR v1.1 was used to align the clonotypes against IMGT TRBV, TRBD and TRBJ reference segments. The analysis included only V-J combinations with a frequency above 0.0001, which together covered roughly 99% of the repertoires. A TCS score was defined as the ratio of F50 (clonal expansion) to E x V (chaos), with BLOSUM62-based TCRdist applied between CDR3 peptides within each V-J. Welch's t-statistics and random forest reduced roughly 530 V-J features to 13, which were used in a naive Bayes classifier (R e1071). Thyroid-blood repertoire similarity was quantified with the Morisita-Horn index. TCRdb applied fastp at Q25 and MiXCR to the public reads, then kept only in-frame beta chains. Merged by CDR3 protein, the rows form single entries marked with the most common genes and DNA. The V and J calls and clone size are TCRdb's, not the authors'. The sample table shows roughly 500,000 distinct CDR3 sequences, and approximately 48% are seen once. In total, the top ten clones hold about two fifths of the sample.

Study-wide findings and limitations: During validation, the model predicted progression to ophthalmopathy a median of around 7 months ahead of onset, with approximately 70% sensitivity and about 75% specificity. Most expanded thyroid clonotypes (frequency above 0.001) were also detected in blood, suggesting blood repertoires may reflect thyroid immune responses. Sample size was not statistically predetermined, and blinding of investigators to group allocation was not performed. In cross-validation, a model built on a 13 V-J signature told ophthalmopathy apart from stable hyperthyroidism with roughly 87% sensitivity and approximately 81% specificity, and in testing the same model reached 80%/75%.

Source material: peripheral blood or thyroid tissue (not recorded which). This sequence originates from an adult woman with Graves' disease, either hyperthyroidism or ophthalmopathy (not recorded which). Here the chain combines TRBV14 and TRBJ1-2; the best D guess is TRBD1, with 6 bases matching. The CDR3 protein: CASSSTGRHGYTF. The DNA sequence follows: TGTGCCAGCAGCAGTACAGGGAGGCATGGCTACACCTTC.